A single sample gave rise to the 17 T cell receptor beta chains below, sequenced in a study of blood T cell repertoires in COVID-19. Profiling relied on immunoSEQ multiplex PCR, and the TCRdb table lists in-frame clones only, not all of them. The sample records roughly 380,000 clones, about 91% being singletons. What was sequenced was peripheral blood. These receptors were obtained from a woman aged 40-49 years with COVID-19, enrolled during active disease.

The chain couples TRBV18 to TRBJ2-3; 8 nucleotides line up with TRBD2. V dropped 3 bases and J dropped 5; count of bases not matched to a gene: 4. Germline V gene lookup returns CDR1 KGHSH and CDR2 LQKENI. This CDR3 is built from 14 residues. The CDR3 sequence is CASSPWTSLDTQYF. The CDR3 DNA reads TGTGCCAGCTCACCGTGGACTAGCCTAGATACGCAGTATTTT.

The rearrangement uses TRBV7-6 and TRBJ1-1; D gene uncertain. Trimming stripped 5 bases from V and 0 bases from J, with 10 bases between. This CDR3 has 14 residues. Germline values: CDR1 SGHVS, CDR2 FNYEAQ. The CDR3 loop is CASSRLGLNTEAFF. The CDR3 region has the DNA TGTGCCAGCAGCCGCCTCGGGTTGAACACTGAAGCTTTCTTT. Combining the CDR3 with reference TRBV7-6 and TRBJ1-1 gives the whole variable domain GAGVSQSPRYKVTKRGQDVALRCDPISGHVSLYWYRQALGQGPEFLTYFNYEAQQDKSGLPNDRFSAERPEGSISTLTIQRTEQRDSAMYRCASSRLGLNTEAFFGQGTRLTVV.

The chain recombines TRBV3-1 (or the pseudogene TRBV3-2) with TRBJ2-7; D is possibly TRBD1 (7 bases). The CDR3 has 15 amino acids. The germline V gene encodes CDR1 LGHDT and CDR2 YNNKEL (reference sequence). The V and J ends lost 1 base and 4 bases respectively, with 14 bases between them. In nucleotides, the CDR3 is TGTGCCAGCAGCCAAGTAGGGTCAGGGGGGTACGAGCAGTACTTC. This sequence encodes CASSQVGSGGYEQYF.

The rearrangement uses TRBV6-5 and TRBJ1-5, with TRBD1 identical over 8 bases. The CDR3 consists of 14 residues. The germline CDR1 and CDR2 sequences are MNHEY and SVGAGI. With V trimmed by 5 bases and J by 5 bases, 5 bases remained unmatched. The CDR3 region has the DNA TGTGCCAGCAGTACCGGACAGGGAGATCAGCCCCAGCATTTT. Translating it yields CASSTGQGDQPQHF.

This clone was detected only once. This chain links TRBV4-3 with TRBJ2-3; 9 nucleotides align to TRBD2. V was pared by 0 bases and J by 6 bases, with 7 bases of the junction left unmatched. In germline, CDR1 is LGHNA, CDR2 YSLEER. This CDR3 is 16 amino acids long. The CDR3 reads CASSQDPGLAWDTQYF. In nucleotides, the CDR3 is TGCGCCAGCAGCCAAGACCCGGGACTAGCTTGGGATACGCAGTATTTT.

The V call is TRBV12-3 or TRBV12-4, the J call TRBJ2-7; D not certain. The CDR3 has 12 amino acids. V was trimmed by 2 bases and J by 4 bases, leaving 6 bases between them. CDR3 sequence: CASSLIGYEQYF. CDR3 sequence (DNA): TGTGCCAGCAGTTTAATCGGGTACGAGCAGTACTTC.

V usage is TRBV7-3 and J usage is TRBJ1-1; D is perhaps TRBD1 (5 bases). CDR1 is SGHTA and CDR2 is FQGTGA in the germline V gene. This CDR3 contains 18 residues. The ends were cut back, 3 bases at V and 1 base at J, with 21 bases in the middle. Here the CDR3 reads CASSFPDSGFIKNTEAFF. The DNA of the CDR3 is TGTGCCAGCAGCTTCCCGGATTCAGGGTTCATCAAGAACACTGAAGCTTTCTTT.

This chain links TRBV5-1 with TRBJ2-2; 7 nucleotides align to TRBD1. V lost 0 bases to trimming and J lost 7 bases; unmatched junction nucleotides: 6. Germline V gene lookup returns CDR1 SGHRS and CDR2 YFSETQ. The CDR3 extends over 15 amino acids. CDR3 region: CASSLDRQGVGELFF. For the CDR3, the DNA is TGCGCCAGCAGCTTGGACCGACAGGGAGTCGGGGAGCTGTTTTTT.

This clone is a singleton in its sample. The chain couples TRBV4-3 to TRBJ2-1, with D possibly being TRBD2 (6 bases). Germline V gives CDR1 LGHNA, CDR2 YSLEER. V gave up 0 bases and J gave up 0 bases, with 9 bases separating them. The CDR3 covers 16 residues. For the CDR3, the DNA is TGCGCCAGCAGCCAAGATCTCGGGAGCTCCTACAATGAGCAGTTCTTC. It codes for CASSQDLGSSYNEQFF.

This clone was seen a handful of times. The chain combines TRBV18 with TRBJ2-7; 10 bases align to TRBD1. This CDR3 comprises 15 residues. The V gene end was trimmed by 6 bases and the J gene end by 2 bases; junction bases not matched to a gene: 7. Germline V lookup: CDR1 KGHSH, CDR2 LQKENI. The CDR3 loop reads CASSDSTGGTYEQYF. The CDR3 nucleotides read TGTGCCAGCTCCGACTCGACAGGGGGCACCTACGAGCAGTACTTC.

The chain uses TRBV2 and TRBJ2-5; TRBD1 matches 9 bases. The CDR3 extends over 16 amino acids. Losses at the gene ends were 7 bases for V and 5 bases for J; bases not matched to a gene: 14. Germline lookup yields CDR1 SNHLY and CDR2 FYNNEI. Here the CDR3 reads CASTPGGQGWKETQYF. The CDR3 nucleotides read TGTGCCAGCACTCCGGGGGGACAGGGATGGAAGGAGACCCAGTACTTC.

The chain couples TRBV24-1 to TRBJ1-1; D not certain. Germline CDR1 is KGHDR and CDR2 is SFDVKD. CDR3 length: 16 amino acids. Deletions cut 3 bases from V and 3 bases from J, with 16 bases between. The CDR3 DNA is TGTGCCACCAGTGATCTTCCTCGGTTGGAGGACACTGAAGCTTTCTTT. This codes for CATSDLPRLEDTEAFF.

The rearrangement joins TRBV11-2 to TRBJ2-1; tentatively, D is TRBD2 (6 bases). Germline loops: CDR1 SGHAT, CDR2 FQNNGV. CDR3 size: 15 residues. Trimming pared 5 bases from V and 0 bases from J, leaving 11 bases between. For the CDR3, the DNA is TGTGCCAGCAGCCCGGAGGGTTCCTCCTACAATGAGCAGTTCTTC. Translation gives CASSPEGSSYNEQFF.

This rearrangement joins TRBV5-8 to TRBJ1-4; TRBD1 matches at 9 bases. CDR3 length: 15 amino acids. After removal of 4 bases from V and 6 bases from J, the junction contained 7 bases not matched to a gene. Looked up from germline, CDR1 is SGHTS and CDR2 is YDEGEE. The CDR3 DNA reads as TGTGCCAGCAGCCCCGGGACAGGGAGGGATGAAAAACTGTTTTTT. This gives the protein CASSPGTGRDEKLFF. Combining the CDR3 with reference TRBV5-8 and TRBJ1-4 gives the whole variable domain EAGVTQSPTHLIKTRGQQATLRCSPISGHTSVYWYQQALGLGLQFLLWYDEGEERNRGNFPPRFSGRQFPNYSSELNVNALELEDSALYLCASSPGTGRDEKLFFGSGTQLSVL.

V usage is TRBV7-6 and J usage is TRBJ2-1; maybe TRBD2 (5 bases). Trimming shortened V by 5 bases and J by 6 bases, and 11 bases separated the two germline ends. The germline V gene has CDR1 SGHVS and CDR2 FNYEAQ. This CDR3 has 13 amino acids. The CDR3, as DNA: TGTGCCAGCAGCAATGGAGAGGGCAATGAGCAGTTCTTC. Translating gives CASSNGEGNEQFF.

This clone was counted once. The V gene is TRBV7-2, the J gene TRBJ1-1; no clear D gene. CDR3 size: 13 residues. Trimming stripped 5 bases from V and 4 bases from J, with 11 bases between. Germline V lookup: CDR1 SGHTA, CDR2 FQGNSA. Written as DNA, the CDR3 is TGTGCCAGCAGCCGCCCGGGGAGCACTGAAGCTTTCTTT. Amino acids: CASSRPGSTEAFF.

This clone was seen at least ten times. The chain carries TRBV19 and TRBJ1-1, with D unclear. The V end was cut by 5 bases, the J end by 1 base, with 11 bases between. CDR1 and CDR2 (germline): LNHDA, SQIVND (reference sequence). This CDR3 contains 14 residues. The CDR3 region has the DNA TGTGCCAGTAGTCCCGAGAGGGCGAACACTGAAGCTTTCTTT. Its translation is CASSPERANTEAFF.